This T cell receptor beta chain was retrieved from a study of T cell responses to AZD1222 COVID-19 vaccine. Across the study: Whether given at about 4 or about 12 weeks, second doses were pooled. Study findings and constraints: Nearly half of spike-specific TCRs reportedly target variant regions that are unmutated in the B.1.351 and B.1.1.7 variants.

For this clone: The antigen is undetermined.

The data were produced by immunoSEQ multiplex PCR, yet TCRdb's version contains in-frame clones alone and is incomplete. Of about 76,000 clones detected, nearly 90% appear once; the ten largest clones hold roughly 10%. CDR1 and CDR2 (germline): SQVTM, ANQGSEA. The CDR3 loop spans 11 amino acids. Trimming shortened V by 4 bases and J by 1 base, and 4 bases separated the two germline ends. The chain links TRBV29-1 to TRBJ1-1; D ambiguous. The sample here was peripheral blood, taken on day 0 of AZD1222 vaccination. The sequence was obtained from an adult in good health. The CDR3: CSVGSNTEAFF. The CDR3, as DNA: TGCAGCGTTGGGTCGAACACTGAAGCTTTCTTT.